This TCR beta chain was retrieved from a study of T cells in localized non-small cell lung cancer. Sequenced by immunoSEQ multiplex PCR; TCRdb stores in-frame clones only, minus some. The sample gives 45,000 to 70,000 clones, 86% of which show up once; approximately 5.6% is in the top ten. Worth noting for this clone: Its matching antigen is unknown.

Between the trimmed V and J ends, which lost 2 bases and 3 bases, there was a span of 11 bases. This CDR3 has 15 amino acids. Germline V CDR1 and CDR2: LNHDA, SQIVND (reference sequence). General observations from the study: Patients showing higher blood T cell density tended to see longer overall survival. Heterogeneity is still possible, as just one tumor region was sequenced.

The clonotype originates from a woman aged 35-70 years with stage I lung adenocarcinoma. Sequences were derived from peripheral blood, sampled before any cancer treatment. The V gene is TRBV19, the J gene TRBJ2-1; D is perhaps TRBD2 (5 bases). CDR3 sequence: CASSISMEVYNEQFF. CDR3 DNA: TGTGCCAGTAGTATATCCATGGAGGTCTACAATGAGCAGTTCTTC.